Presented here are 16 T cell receptor beta chains from one specimen sequenced in a study of molecular identifiers for immune sequencing clone quantification. TCRdb independently ran MiXCR on the PCR reads; one entry per CDR3 protein. The sample carries approximately 550,000 distinct CDR3 sequences, about a fifth recorded once. Sequenced material: naive CD8+ T cells from blood, with Jurkat cell RNA spiked in. As for subset: FACS-sorted CD8+CD4-CCR7+CD45RA+ naive T cells. These receptors were collected from a human donor in good health. Some libraries in this study had Jurkat cell RNA spiked in.

This clonotype was observed a few times. The chain joins TRBV12-3 or TRBV12-4 to TRBJ2-4; TRBD1 might be the D (5 bases). V lost 6 bases and J 7 bases, leaving 22 bases between the germline ends. There are 16 residues in the CDR3. CDR3 coding DNA: TGTGCCAGCAGCTTTTCGGACAACTCCTACGGGAACATTCAGTACTTC. Its translation is CASSFSDNSYGNIQYF.

The V and J genes are TRBV10-2 and TRBJ1-1; D gene ambiguous. The V end lost 0 bases, the J end lost 7 bases, and 6 bases lay between the germline ends. This CDR3 is 12 amino acids long. Germline loops: CDR1 WSHSY, CDR2 SAAADI. CDR3 sequence reads: CASSESGYEAFF. The DNA of the CDR3 is TGCGCCAGCAGTGAGTCTGGGTATGAAGCTTTCTTT.

The chain couples TRBV19 to TRBJ1-5, with 9 bases identical to TRBD1. CDR3 length: 16 amino acids. After removal of 0 bases from V and 3 bases from J, the junction contained 3 bases not matched to a gene. Germline-derived CDR1 and CDR2 are LNHDA and SQIVND (reference sequence). CDR3 sequence (DNA): TGTGCCAGTAGTATAGAGGACAGGGGATTCAATCAGCCCCAGCATTTT. Protein: CASSIEDRGFNQPQHF.

The rearrangement joins TRBV7-9 to TRBJ1-5; no reliable D call. Germline CDR1 is SEHNR and CDR2 is FQNEAQ (reference sequence). This CDR3 has 14 residues. Trimming pared 4 bases from V and 5 bases from J, leaving 12 bases between. The CDR3 region has the DNA TGTGCCAGCAGCTCGGAGTCCGAGGATCAGCCCCAGCATTTT. It yields the protein CASSSESEDQPQHF.

This clonotype was detected only a few times. The chain is built from TRBV7-2 and TRBJ2-7; D uncertain. Germline V gives CDR1 SGHTA, CDR2 FQGNSA. Trimming stripped 5 bases from V and 1 base from J, with 12 bases between. The CDR3 is 14 amino acids. CDR3 residues: CASSALQSSYEQYF. DNA for the CDR3: TGTGCCAGCAGCGCCTTACAGAGTTCCTACGAGCAGTACTTC.

In this sample, this clonotype turned up many times. The CDR3 loop reads CASKGTSRYQETQYF. CDR3 nucleotide sequence: TGTGCCAGCAAAGGGACTAGCAGATACCAAGAGACCCAGTACTTC. The rearrangement uses TRBV12-3 or TRBV12-4 and TRBJ2-5, with 9 positions matching TRBD2. With 7 bases clipped from V and 0 bases from J, the junction kept 6 bases outside the gene matches. The CDR3 loop spans 15 amino acids.

The rearrangement uses TRBV20-1 and TRBJ2-3; 12 bases align to TRBD2. J lost 2 bases, V lost 1 base, and 1 base had no gene match. This CDR3 has 15 amino acids. Looked up from germline, CDR1 is DFQATT and CDR2 is SNEGSKA (reference sequence). The CDR3 region is CSARGLAGATDTQYF. The CDR3 DNA reads as TGCAGTGCTAGAGGACTAGCGGGGGCCACAGATACGCAGTATTTT.

This clonotype was seen many times. It is likely a read error, because the conserved phenylalanine at the end of the CDR3 is missing. The DNA is omitted, as the CDR3 cannot be located on it reliably, and the CDR3 follows TCRdb's listing. The chain recombines TRBV30 with TRBJ2-1; the table's D call, TRBD1, was not checked against the DNA. The CDR3 spans 13 amino acids, including both terminal residues. The germline gives CDR1 GTSNPN, CDR2 SVGIG (reference sequence). The CDR3 loop reads CAWTPGPGQGLVT.

A note on this clonotype: This CDR3 is missing its conserved last phenylalanine or tryptophan, likely due to a read error. The chain recombines TRBV4-1 with TRBJ1-1; possibly TRBD1 for D (5 bases). From germline, CDR1 is MGHRA and CDR2 YSYEKL. The CDR3 consists of 13 residues. The germline V and J ends were trimmed by 3 bases and 8 bases, with 13 bases remaining between them. The CDR3 here is CASSQGGGGEAFS. In DNA, the CDR3 is TGCGCCAGCAGCCAGGGAGGCGGGGGAGAAGCTTTCTCT.

The table lists this clonotype with a few counts. V and J are TRBV12-3 or TRBV12-4 and TRBJ2-1; 8 nucleotides align to TRBD1. The length of the CDR3 is 15 residues. Unmatched junction bases numbered 4, after V lost 5 bases and J lost 1 base. As DNA, the CDR3 is TGTGCCAGCAGTGACAGGGGAGTTTCCTACAATGAGCAGTTCTTC. It encodes CASSDRGVSYNEQFF.

This clonotype was found a few times. The V call is TRBV4-3, the J call TRBJ1-1; maybe TRBD1 (5 bases). CDR1 is LGHNA and CDR2 is YSLEER in the germline V gene. V was pared by 0 bases and J by 4 bases, with 12 bases between. This CDR3 comprises 15 residues. The CDR3 DNA sequence: TGCGCCAGCAGCCAAGATAGGAGCGGGGCCACTGAAGCTTTCTTT. Its protein product is CASSQDRSGATEAFF.

This clonotype was seen only a few times. The chain joins TRBV6-2 or TRBV6-3 to TRBJ2-7; 13 bases are a match to TRBD2. With 6 bases clipped from V and 4 bases from J, the junction kept 6 bases outside the gene matches. The CDR3 has 15 amino acids. Per germline, CDR1 MNHEY and CDR2 SVGEGT. The CDR3 here is CASRHGTSGTYEQYF. The CDR3 nucleotides read TGTGCCAGCAGGCACGGGACTAGCGGGACTTACGAGCAGTACTTC.

This clonotype appeared many times. This chain links TRBV7-6 with TRBJ2-3; D possibly uses TRBD1 or TRBD2 (6 bases each). The V gene lost 0 bases and the J gene lost 2 bases, with 9 bases spanning the gap. The CDR3 consists of 15 residues. Germline CDR1 SGHVS, CDR2 FNYEAQ. The CDR3: CASSLAGGITDTQYF. The CDR3 region has the DNA TGTGCCAGCAGCTTAGCGGGGGGCATCACAGATACGCAGTATTTT. Drawing the rest from reference TRBV7-6 and TRBJ2-3, the complete variable domain is GAGVSQSPRYKVTKRGQDVALRCDPISGHVSLYWYRQALGQGPEFLTYFNYEAQQDKSGLPNDRFSAERPEGSISTLTIQRTEQRDSAMYRCASSLAGGITDTQYFGPGTRLTVL.

At least ten counts were recorded for this clonotype. The gene calls are TRBV27 and TRBJ2-7; D gene uncertain. Germline lookup yields CDR1 MNHEY and CDR2 SMNVEV (reference sequence). This CDR3 contains 14 residues. V was cut by 8 bases and J by 1 base, with 15 bases left in between. The chain's CDR3 is CASHPGPYSYEQYF. CDR3 DNA: TGTGCCAGCCACCCCGGGCCCTATTCCTACGAGCAGTACTTC.

The chain carries TRBV13 and TRBJ1-2; possibly TRBD1 for D (5 bases). The CDR3 consists of 16 residues. The ends were cut back, 5 bases at V and 3 bases at J, with 19 bases in the middle. Germline CDR1 PRHDT, CDR2 FYEKMQ (reference sequence). The CDR3 protein is CASSPFDSINYYGYTF. Written as DNA, the CDR3 is TGTGCCAGCAGCCCCTTTGACAGCATTAACTACTATGGCTACACCTTC.

This clonotype was detected a few times. This chain links TRBV7-9 with TRBJ2-3; the D gene is possibly TRBD2 (5 bases). This CDR3 contains 20 residues. CDR1 is SEHNR, CDR2 FQNEAQ, per germline (reference sequence). The V gene lost 8 bases and the J gene lost 3 bases, with 33 bases spanning the gap. CDR3 sequence (DNA): TGTGCCAGCGGGTTAACAGAACGTCTGGGTAGGAGGTACCTTACAGATACGCAGTATTTT. This codes for CASGLTERLGRRYLTDTQYF.